Listed below are T cell receptor beta chains from one sample, sequenced in a study of blood T cell repertoires in COVID-19. Measured with immunoSEQ multiplex PCR; TCRdb has only the in-frame clones, and not every one. Of 90,000 to 120,000 clones detected, roughly 80% appear once; the ten largest clones hold more than 20%. Sequencing was performed on peripheral blood. The receptors derive from a man in his 60s with acute or convalescent COVID-19. Each CDR3 is given with its conserved first and last residue. The order of the fields is clone size, V gene, J gene, CDR3 protein. Only part of the rows carry a size: once, few, many, or a class if the clone is expanded.

.	TRBV7-2	TRBJ2-1	CASRSMASSTYNEQFF
.	TRBV19	TRBJ1-1	CASSDRDYTEAFF
.	TRBV19	TRBJ2-1	CASSPLTSGRAGDEQFF
.	TRBV19	TRBJ1-4	CASSIGQAAGEKLFF
.	TRBV6-5	TRBJ1-5	CASSTGNQPQHF
.	TRBV28	TRBJ2-7	CASSLDLAGSYEQYF
.	TRBV5-4	TRBJ1-2	CASSLDRYGYTF
.	TRBV9	TRBJ2-1	CASSERAGQGFDKQFF
once	TRBV29-1	TRBJ2-5	CSVAFPGGSGETQYF
.	TRBV20-1	TRBJ1-2	CSASGGSTF
.	TRBV27	TRBJ1-5	CASSPNDGVNQPQHF
.	TRBV5-1	TRBJ2-7	CASSATPGQVGYEQYF
.	TRBV2	TRBJ2-3	CASSGRLVTDTQYF
.	TRBV10-3	TRBJ1-1	CAISESEGRANTEAFF
once	TRBV6-1	TRBJ1-5	CASSEARSSRLGRDQPQHF
.	TRBV7-2	TRBJ2-1	CASRSRLAGFGEQFF
.	TRBV28	TRBJ1-5	CASSLWTGVPEPQHF
.	TRBV19	TRBJ2-7	CASSSRAGGPYEQYF
.	TRBV7-9	TRBJ2-6	CASLRSGANVLTF
.	TRBV7-9	TRBJ1-3	CASSETGGGQRNTIYF
.	TRBV7-2	TRBJ2-1	CASSFDTYNEQFF
.	TRBV5-6	TRBJ1-1	CASSLTRRGEAFF
.	TRBV3-1/TRBV3-2	TRBJ1-3	CASSQVPGKSGNTIYF
.	TRBV19	TRBJ2-1	CASSTTSGSLNEQFF
.	TRBV20-1	TRBJ2-1	CSASRRGGEQFF
.	TRBV18	TRBJ1-3	CASSVSVGTGESSGNTIYF
many	TRBV19	TRBJ1-5	CASSIQGSYSNQPQHF
.	TRBV10-3	TRBJ1-4	CAISASGTGREKLFF
.	TRBV2	TRBJ2-2	CASSNTGTGFTGELFF
few	TRBV12-3/TRBV12-4	TRBJ2-1	CASSRDNEQFF
few	TRBV7-9	TRBJ1-2	CASSLTGTGVGYTF
few	TRBV12-3/TRBV12-4	TRBJ2-2	CASSGIATGELFF
.	TRBV6-1	TRBJ1-2	CANSEMLADYGYTF
.	TRBV5-4	TRBJ1-6	CASSLGVTSNLPLHF
.	TRBV18	TRBJ1-4	CASSPPNSHNEKLFF
.	TRBV28	TRBJ1-2	CASSLITNYGYTF
few	TRBV28	TRBJ1-4	CASSQTGAEGEKLFF
.	TRBV11-2	TRBJ2-7	CASSPRQGVHEQYF
.	TRBV13	TRBJ2-3	CASSLELAGGPDTQYF
.	TRBV2	TRBJ1-3	CASSGQGRGNTIYF
.	TRBV5-6	TRBJ2-3	CASSLTHGAGDTQYF
.	TRBV28	TRBJ1-1	CASSFSSRGLPEAFF